One and the same sample provided the 21 T cell receptor beta chains below, sequenced in a study of low-dose radiotherapy and immunotherapy resistance in tumors. TRAV- and TRBV-specific primers, spanning alpha and beta chains, primed first-strand cDNA. Over 20 PCR cycles, TCRs were amplified from a constant-region primer and V-primer adapter. One entry per CDR3 protein, called by TCRdb with MiXCR from the reads. This sample has tens of thousands of distinct CDR3 sequences, with more than 8.5% found just once. Time point specified: before trial treatment. The sequences come from PBMCs, collected before treatment. The source is a male donor with prostate cancer.

The sample holds many counts of this clonotype. The chain has TRBV20-1 and TRBJ2-3; no firm D call. Per germline, CDR1 DFQATT and CDR2 SNEGSKA (reference sequence). Trimming stripped 6 bases from V and 6 bases from J, with 13 bases between. There are 12 residues in the CDR3. The DNA for the CDR3 is TGCAGTGCCTCCCCTGCGAAGGATACGCAGTATTTT. Its translation is CSASPAKDTQYF.

This clonotype was seen repeatedly, ten times or more. The chain recombines TRBV6-5 with TRBJ2-1, with 10 bases identical to TRBD1. From germline, CDR1 is MNHEY and CDR2 SVGAGI. V shed 5 bases, J shed 0 bases, and the junction held 4 bases outside the gene matches. CDR3 length equals 16 residues. The CDR3 bases are TGTGCCAGCAGTCTTCGACAGGGGGCCTCCTACAATGAGCAGTTCTTC. Amino acid sequence: CASSLRQGASYNEQFF.

The sample holds many counts of this clonotype. CDR3 region: CASSPRQAPETQYF. The CDR3 bases are TGTGCCAGCAGCCCACGACAGGCTCCAGAGACCCAGTACTTC. The rearrangement links TRBV7-9 to TRBJ2-5; D is perhaps TRBD1 (6 bases). CDR1 and CDR2 (germline): SEHNR, FQNEAQ (reference sequence). Deletions cut 5 bases from V and 4 bases from J, with 14 bases between. CDR3 length: 14 residues.

This clonotype has ten or more counts. The genes are TRBV14 and TRBJ1-6, with D possibly matching TRBD1 (5 bases). This CDR3 region has 13 residues. V was shortened by 3 bases and J by 10 bases, with 10 bases between the two germline ends. Germline V gives CDR1 SGHDN, CDR2 FVKESK. CDR3 coding DNA: TGTGCCAGCAGCCAGGAGGGGTGGTCACCCCTCCACTTT. The encoded protein is CASSQEGWSPLHF.

This clonotype was seen at least ten times. The rearrangement uses TRBV5-1 and TRBJ2-5; 9 bases match TRBD1. After removal of 4 bases from V and 6 bases from J, the junction contained 7 bases not matched to a gene. This CDR3 is built from 14 residues. CDR1 and CDR2 from the germline V gene are SGHRS and YFSETQ. CDR3 bases: TGCGCCAGCAGCGACACAGGGGGCCCACAGACCCAGTACTTC. Translating it yields CASSDTGGPQTQYF.

The J gene is TRBJ1-5, the V gene TRBV18; the D gene is possibly TRBD1 (5 bases). Per germline, CDR1 KGHSH and CDR2 LQKENI. The CDR3 is 14 residues long. Trimming stripped 6 bases from V and 11 bases from J, with 20 bases between. The CDR3 reads CASSPNQGFETQHF. The CDR3 DNA reads as TGTGCCAGCTCGCCAAACCAGGGTTTCGAGACCCAGCATTTT.

This clonotype showed up many times. The chain couples TRBV24-1 to TRBJ1-2; no clear D. V lost 4 bases and J lost 7, with 12 bases in between. This CDR3 is built from 13 residues. Germline lookup yields CDR1 KGHDR and CDR2 SFDVKD. The CDR3 DNA reads TGTGCCACCAGTGACAAGGGTTTAGGTGGCTACACCTTC. Translating it yields CATSDKGLGGYTF.

At least ten counts were recorded for this clonotype. V is TRBV29-1 and J is TRBJ2-7; possibly TRBD2 for D (6 bases). Germline V gene lookup returns CDR1 SQVTM and CDR2 ANQGSEA. Trimming pared 1 base from V and 5 bases from J, leaving 9 bases between. CDR3 length: 12 residues. The CDR3 DNA sequence: TGCAGCGTTGAAGTTGGAGGGAACGAGCAGTACTTC. Protein sequence: CSVEVGGNEQYF.

This clonotype was seen at least ten times. V usage is TRBV30 and J usage is TRBJ2-1; D might be TRBD1 or TRBD2, each matching 6 bases. CDR1 and CDR2 (germline): GTSNPN, SVGIG (reference sequence). V was shortened by 5 bases and J by 8 bases, with 10 bases between the two germline ends. The CDR3 extends over 11 amino acids. The CDR3 sequence: CAWGGRYEQFF. The DNA for the CDR3 is TGTGCCTGGGGGGGGCGGTATGAGCAGTTCTTC.

This clonotype was observed at least ten times. The chain uses TRBV5-4 and TRBJ2-5; 10 bases are shared with TRBD2. V lost 0 bases and J lost 4; bases outside the gene matches: 3. The CDR3 covers 15 residues. CDR1 SGHNT and CDR2 YYREEE come from the germline V gene (reference sequence). CDR3 sequence reads: CASSLASGGSETQYF. The DNA for the CDR3 is TGTGCCAGCAGCTTGGCTAGCGGGGGATCAGAGACCCAGTACTTC.

About this clonotype: This sequence may be a read error, since a much larger clone differs from it by one base. The CDR3 reads CASSQPPSDRARGVGPYEQYF. DNA of the CDR3: TGCGCCAGCAGTCAACCCCCTAGCGACAGGGCACGTGGGGTGGGACCCTACGAGCAGTACTTC. The V gene is TRBV23-1, the J gene TRBJ2-7, with a tentative D call TRBD1 (7 bases). TRBV23-1 is treated as an ORF (open reading frame) with a function not yet certain. This CDR3 region has 21 residues. With 2 bases removed from V and 2 bases from J, the gap between germline ends came to 31 bases.

This clonotype was picked up many times. The chain combines TRBV4-1 with TRBJ1-2, with 9 bases fitting TRBD1. Germline lookup yields CDR1 MGHRA and CDR2 YSYEKL. This CDR3 contains 14 residues. V was clipped by 2 bases and J by 5 bases; unmatched bases: 3. The chain's CDR3 is CASSQSGTGYGYTF. The CDR3 nucleotides are TGCGCCAGCAGCCAATCCGGGACAGGGTATGGCTACACCTTC.

At least ten counts were recorded for this clonotype. The rearrangement links TRBV28 to TRBJ2-7, with TRBD2 matching over 7 bases. This CDR3 is built from 15 residues. Losses at the gene ends were 6 bases for V and 2 bases for J; bases not matched to a gene: 10. Germline CDR1 and CDR2: MDHEN and SYDVKM. The CDR3 sequence is CASRPPSGPPYEQYF. CDR3 bases: TGTGCCAGCAGGCCCCCTAGCGGACCCCCCTACGAGCAGTACTTC.

This clonotype was observed at least ten times. The V call is TRBV11-2, the J call TRBJ2-5; D may be TRBD2 (5 bases). This CDR3 region has 10 residues. The V end was cut by 5 bases, the J end by 14 bases, with 12 bases between. Germline-derived CDR1 and CDR2 are SGHAT and FQNNGV. The CDR3 DNA is TGTGCCAGCAGCGAGGGCCCTTCTTACTTC. Its translation is CASSEGPSYF. Together with reference TRBV11-2 and TRBJ2-5, the CDR3 gives the full variable domain: EAGVAQSPRYKIIEKRQSVAFWCNPISGHATLYWYQQILGQGPKLLIQFQNNGVVDDSQLPKDRFSAERLKGVDSTLKIQPAKLEDSAVYLCASSEGPSYFGPGTRLLVL.

This clonotype has ten or more counts. The rearrangement uses TRBV3-1 and TRBJ2-1; 11 nucleotides match TRBD2. The CDR3 loop spans 16 amino acids. Germline V gives CDR1 LGHDT, CDR2 YNNKEL (reference sequence). V was pared by 4 bases and J by 4 bases, with 6 bases of the junction left unmatched. The CDR3 protein is CASSLAPSGRYNEQFF. For the CDR3, the DNA is TGTGCCAGCAGCCTCGCCCCTAGCGGGAGGTACAATGAGCAGTTCTTC.

This chain connects TRBV4-3 to TRBJ2-1, with D possibly TRBD2 on 5 matching bases. Germline loops: CDR1 LGHNA, CDR2 YSLEER. The CDR3 covers 17 residues. V gave up 0 bases and J gave up 0 bases, with 12 bases separating them. The CDR3 here is CASSQDPGSSSYNEQFF. The DNA of the CDR3 is TGCGCCAGCAGCCAAGATCCGGGGTCAAGCTCCTACAATGAGCAGTTCTTC.

This clonotype was counted ten times or more. The rearrangement links TRBV3-1 to TRBJ2-7, with TRBD1 identical over 11 bases. V was pared by 6 bases and J by 6 bases, with 7 bases of the junction left unmatched. The CDR3 loop spans 14 amino acids. CDR1 is LGHDT and CDR2 is YNNKEL in the germline V gene (reference sequence). CDR3 coding DNA: TGTGCCAGCAGTTACGGGACAGGGGGTGGCGAGCAGTACTTC. It encodes CASSYGTGGGEQYF.

This clonotype was observed many times. The CDR3 region has the DNA TGTGCCAGCAGTCCACTGAATCCAGGGGCCCTTTACAATGAGCAGTTCTTC. Protein product: CASSPLNPGALYNEQFF. The chain is built from TRBV2 and TRBJ2-1; a possible D gene is TRBD1 (6 bases). The CDR3 is 17 amino acids. Germline V gene data show CDR1 as SNHLY and CDR2 as FYNNEI. Trimming cost V 5 bases and J 4 bases, with 21 bases left between them.

V usage is TRBV7-2 and J usage is TRBJ2-5; 9 nucleotides match TRBD2. The V and J ends lost 3 bases and 5 bases, in that order; junction bases with no gene match: 4. This CDR3 is 14 amino acids long. Germline V gene lookup returns CDR1 SGHTA and CDR2 FQGNSA. In DNA, the CDR3 is TGTGCCAGCAGCTTCGCGGGAGGGAAGGAGACCCAGTACTTC. Its protein product is CASSFAGGKETQYF.

This clonotype was observed at least ten times. The V gene is TRBV20-1, the J gene TRBJ2-7; D is tentatively TRBD1 or TRBD2 (5 bases each). The V end was cut by 6 bases, the J end by 6 bases, with 18 bases between. The CDR3 has 13 amino acids. Germline lookup yields CDR1 DFQATT and CDR2 SNEGSKA (reference sequence). The CDR3 protein is CSAPRDPGREQYF. The CDR3 DNA reads TGCAGTGCCCCCCGGGACCCGGGGCGCGAGCAGTACTTC.

The V gene is TRBV9, the J gene TRBJ2-1; D possibly matches TRBD1 or TRBD2 (5 bases each). The CDR3 consists of 14 residues. The V gene's germline CDR1 is SGDLS and CDR2 YYNGEE. V was pared by 0 bases and J by 8 bases, with 12 bases between. In DNA form, the CDR3 reads TGTGCCAGCAGCGTAGATGGTAGGGACCATGAGCAGTTCTTC. Translating gives CASSVDGRDHEQFF.